This TCR beta chain was observed in a study of T cell responses to AZD1222 COVID-19 vaccine. Findings and caveats of the study: White British donors predominated, females outnumbered males, and clonal diversity was possibly underestimated.

Points on this clone: Its target is not known.

The repertoire was sequenced with immunoSEQ multiplex PCR; TCRdb's copy has only in-frame clones and lacks some. This sample has around 84,000 clones, with 70% to 90% found just once. With 2 bases removed from V and 0 bases from J, the gap between germline ends came to 20 bases. CDR1 and CDR2 from the germline V gene are SGHAT and FQNNGV. The CDR3 loop spans 19 amino acids. The TCR was taken from an adult who received the AZD1222 COVID-19 vaccine. The gene calls are TRBV11-2 and TRBJ2-1; the D gene could be TRBD1 or TRBD2 (6 bases each). Sample: peripheral blood, taken 28 days after the second AZD1222 dose. The CDR3 loop is CASSLRGNRVIGSYNEQFF. CDR3 coding DNA: TGTGCCAGCAGCTTACGCGGGAACAGGGTGATAGGCTCCTACAATGAGCAGTTCTTC.